The 30 T cell receptor beta chains in this list originate from one sample, sequenced in a study of T cell clones after liver transplantation. Sequenced by immunoSEQ multiplex PCR; TCRdb stores in-frame clones only, minus some. The sample lists 1,300 or so clones, more than 30% occurring once. Their antigens are not known. Proliferating CFSE-low MLR cells were sequenced to define alloreactive TCRbeta sequences. What was sequenced was CD4+ T cells from cultured PBMCs. The receptors stem from a human patient who received a liver transplant. Some of the T cells may derive from the graft donor.

The chain recombines TRBV30 with TRBJ2-7; 15 nucleotides align to TRBD2. Germline V gene sequence: CDR1 GTSNPN, CDR2 SVGIG (reference sequence). Unmatched junction bases numbered 8, after V lost 5 bases and J lost 6 bases. This CDR3 has 15 amino acids. The CDR3: CAWDRKGLAGGEQYF. The CDR3 DNA is TGTGCCTGGGACCGGAAGGGACTAGCGGGGGGCGAGCAGTACTTC.

In its sample, this clone ranks as medium-sized. The chain employs TRBV10-2 and TRBJ2-7; TRBD1 might be the D (5 bases). Trimming pared 0 bases from V and 2 bases from J, leaving 8 bases between. The CDR3 totals 14 residues. The germline V gene has CDR1 WSHSY and CDR2 SAAADI. The CDR3 protein is CASSESGRAYEQYF. The DNA of the CDR3 is TGCGCCAGCAGTGAGTCTGGCAGGGCCTACGAGCAGTACTTC.

This clone is labeled medium-sized. This CDR3 reads CSSDGWGVETF. The CDR3 nucleotides are TGCAGCTCCGACGGGTGGGGGGTGGAGACCTTC. The V gene is TRBV29-1, the J gene TRBJ1-2, with D perhaps TRBD1 (5 bases). Germline CDR1 reads SQVTM; CDR2 reads ANQGSEA. The V gene lost 8 bases and the J gene lost 14 bases, with 21 bases spanning the gap. This CDR3 contains 11 residues.

This clone was recorded once. J is TRBJ2-3 and V is TRBV19, with a weak D call TRBD2 (6 bases). Trimming removed 5 bases at V and 6 bases at J, with 12 bases between. Germline assignment: CDR1 LNHDA and CDR2 SQIVND (reference sequence). The CDR3 loop spans 13 amino acids. CDR3 sequence: CASSLGLADTQYF. The CDR3 DNA is TGTGCCAGTAGTTTGGGACTTGCGGATACGCAGTATTTT.

This clone rates as medium-sized. This sequence joins TRBV19 and TRBJ2-7; 7 bases match TRBD1. J gave up 2 bases and V 1 base, and 5 bases lay outside the gene matches. This CDR3 contains 15 residues. Per germline, CDR1 LNHDA and CDR2 SQIVND (reference sequence). CDR3: CASSIARQGAYEQYF. The CDR3 DNA reads as TGTGCCAGTAGTATAGCAAGACAGGGAGCCTACGAGCAGTACTTC.

This clone was seen only a few times. The chain employs TRBV18 and TRBJ1-2; the D is unclear. From germline, CDR1 is KGHSH and CDR2 LQKENI. The CDR3 loop spans 15 amino acids. Trimming cost V 3 bases and J 9 bases, with 20 bases left between them. CDR3 DNA sequence: TGTGCCAGCTCACCCGAGGGTAGGGCCGTCAAGAGCTACACCTTC. It encodes CASSPEGRAVKSYTF.

Within the sample, this clone is medium-sized. The chain combines TRBV2 with TRBJ1-5; 9 bases match TRBD1. V lost 8 bases, J lost 7 bases, and 6 bases stayed unmatched. Germline CDR1 is SNHLY and CDR2 is FYNNEI. The CDR3 extends over 13 amino acids. CDR3 nucleotide sequence: TGTGCCAGCTCGGGACAGGGCAGGCAGCCCCAGCATTTT. It yields the protein CASSGQGRQPQHF.

This sequence joins TRBV18 and TRBJ2-7; D gene uncertain. The CDR3 has 14 amino acids. The germline V and J ends were trimmed by 4 bases and 5 bases, with 15 bases remaining between them. In germline, CDR1 is KGHSH, CDR2 LQKENI. CDR3 sequence: CASSLSTADDEQYF. The CDR3 DNA is TGTGCCAGCTCACTGTCAACAGCTGATGACGAGCAGTACTTC.

This chain links TRBV5-6 with TRBJ1-1, with D unclear. The germline V gene has CDR1 SGHDT and CDR2 YYEEEE. The CDR3 totals 13 residues. V lost 4 bases and J 1 base, leaving 8 bases between the germline ends. CDR3 coding DNA: TGTGCCAGCAGCCCTCGGAGGAACACTGAAGCTTTCTTT. Its protein is CASSPRRNTEAFF.

The V call is TRBV27, the J call TRBJ2-7; D perhaps matches TRBD2 (5 bases). The CDR3 has 14 amino acids. From germline, CDR1 is MNHEY and CDR2 SMNVEV (reference sequence). V lost 6 bases and J 5 bases, leaving 17 bases between the germline ends. In nucleotides, the CDR3 is TGTGCCAGCAGGGCGACGGGGTCCCCTGACGAGCAGTACTTC. Amino acids: CASRATGSPDEQYF.

The V gene is TRBV27, the J gene TRBJ2-2, with unresolved D. The V gene's germline CDR1 is MNHEY and CDR2 SMNVEV (reference sequence). V was clipped by 4 bases and J by 0 bases, with 6 bases between them. The CDR3 covers 14 residues. As DNA, the CDR3 is TGTGCCAGCAGTTCCAGAACGAACACCGGGGAGCTGTTTTTT. Residues: CASSSRTNTGELFF.

This clone is medium-sized within its sample. V usage is TRBV10-3 and J usage is TRBJ2-5; 8 bases match TRBD1. Trimming took 11 bases from V and 4 from J; bases not matched to a gene: 12. The CDR3 extends over 14 amino acids. Germline V gene lookup returns CDR1 ENHRY and CDR2 SYGVKD. Written as DNA, the CDR3 is TGTGCCTCTCAGGGGGCAGGGGGCACAGAGACCCAGTACTTC. It codes for CASQGAGGTETQYF.

This clone counts as large. The rearrangement joins TRBV7-8 to TRBJ1-1; D remains ambiguous. V was pared by 1 base and J by 1 base, with 7 bases between. This CDR3 has 14 amino acids. CDR1 is SGHVS and CDR2 is FQNEAQ in the germline V gene. CDR3 in amino acids: CASSLGRGNTEAFF. In nucleotides, the CDR3 is TGTGCCAGCAGCTTAGGACGGGGGAACACTGAAGCTTTCTTT.

Details on this clone: At one end, the junction sequence differs from germline, possibly due to a read error. The chain couples TRBV5-4 to TRBJ1-1; TRBD1 is a possible D gene (5 bases). The length of the CDR3 is 14 residues. Germline V lookup: CDR1 SGHNT, CDR2 YYREEE (reference sequence). CDR3 nucleotide sequence: TGTGCCAGAAGCTTGTGGCAGGGGAACACTGAAGCTTTCTTT. This sequence encodes CARSLWQGNTEAFF.

In this sample, this clone is large. This chain uses TRBV28 with TRBJ2-7; D might be TRBD1 (6 bases). Germline loops: CDR1 MDHEN, CDR2 SYDVKM. Trimming shortened V by 10 bases and J by 4 bases, and 11 bases separated the two germline ends. The CDR3 runs to 11 residues. Here the CDR3 reads CATGVLYEQYF. The CDR3 DNA sequence: TGTGCCACAGGGGTCTTATACGAGCAGTACTTC.

CDR3 in DNA: TGTGCCAGCAGCCAAGCGGGAACTGCCGTCAATGAGCAGTTCTTC. Its protein product is CASSQAGTAVNEQFF. The V call is TRBV14, the J call TRBJ2-1, with D perhaps TRBD2 (5 bases). Trimming removed 1 base from V and 6 bases from J, with 13 bases in between. CDR3 length equals 15 residues. The germline V gene has CDR1 SGHDN and CDR2 FVKESK.

The chain is built from TRBV11-2 and TRBJ1-4; no clear D. The germline V gene has CDR1 SGHAT and CDR2 FQNNGV. Trimming left V 5 bases short and J 7 bases short, with 14 bases between. The CDR3 is 14 residues long. CDR3 sequence (DNA): TGTGCCAGCAGCCCAGGAGGGTTCCGTGAAAAACTGTTTTTT. Encoded protein: CASSPGGFREKLFF.

Judged by abundance, this clone is medium-sized. The genes are TRBV6-5 and TRBJ1-1; the D is unclear. CDR1 is MNHEY and CDR2 is SVGAGI in the germline V gene. The V and J ends lost 6 bases and 1 base respectively, with 9 bases between them. This CDR3 comprises 13 residues. Written as DNA, the CDR3 is TGTGCCAGCAGCCTTCGGTCGAACACTGAAGCTTTCTTT. It translates to CASSLRSNTEAFF.

This sequence joins TRBV18 and TRBJ1-3; TRBD1 matches at 7 bases. The CDR3 runs to 13 residues. Germline loops: CDR1 KGHSH, CDR2 LQKENI. Germline trimming cut 3 bases from V and 8 bases from J; bases unmatched to any gene: 4. For the CDR3, the DNA is TGTGCCAGCTCACCCCGAACAGGGGACACCATATATTTT. Amino acids: CASSPRTGDTIYF.

This sequence joins TRBV9 and TRBJ1-6, with a weak D call TRBD1 (6 bases). Germline V gives CDR1 SGDLS, CDR2 YYNGEE. Trimming pared 7 bases from V and 9 bases from J, leaving 17 bases between. The CDR3 totals 14 residues. The CDR3 sequence is CASSGGGLGSPLHF. The CDR3 nucleotides are TGTGCCAGCTCTGGGGGGGGCTTGGGTTCACCCCTCCACTTT. Based on the CDR3 plus reference TRBV9 and TRBJ1-6, the full variable domain is DSGVTQTPKHLITATGQRVTLRCSPRSGDLSVYWYQQSLDQGLQFLIQYYNGEERAKGNILERFSAQQFPDLHSELNLSSLELGDSALYFCASSGGGLGSPLHFGNGTRLTVT.

This clone ranks as medium-sized. The chain recombines TRBV27 with TRBJ2-1; 10 bases agree with TRBD2. Unmatched junction bases numbered 13, after V lost 4 bases and J lost 7 bases. The V gene's germline CDR1 is MNHEY and CDR2 SMNVEV (reference sequence). The CDR3 totals 17 residues. The CDR3 here is CASSSDQSGGAINEQFF. In nucleotides, the CDR3 is TGTGCCAGCAGTTCCGACCAAAGCGGGGGGGCGATTAATGAGCAGTTCTTC.

The chain combines TRBV5-5 with TRBJ1-6; possibly TRBD1 for D (5 bases). Trimming removed 0 bases at V and 6 bases at J, with 13 bases between. The CDR3 has 16 amino acids. Germline V gene data show CDR1 as SGHKS and CDR2 as YYEKEE (reference sequence). CDR3 nucleotide sequence: TGTGCCAGCAGCTTGGCCGGCGGGGCGTTTAATTCACCCCTCCACTTT. It codes for CASSLAGGAFNSPLHF.

By share, this clone ranks as medium-sized. This sequence joins TRBV6-1 and TRBJ1-5; no clear D gene. The V end was cut by 6 bases, the J end by 7 bases, with 13 bases between. Germline V gene lookup returns CDR1 MNHNS and CDR2 SASEGT. The CDR3 has 13 residues. As DNA, the CDR3 is TGTGCCAGCAGGCTCAGCGGTGGGCAGCCCCAGCATTTT. It is translated as CASRLSGGQPQHF.

Worth noting for this clone: A read error may account for a junction end that differs from germline. The chain uses TRBV5-3 and TRBJ1-3; maybe TRBD1 (5 bases). TRBV5-3 is an ORF for which the function is uncertain. The CDR3 has 15 amino acids. CDR3: CASSFDSGAGNTIYF. The DNA for the CDR3 is TGTGCCAGCAGCTTCGACAGTGGGGCAGGAAACACCATATATTTT.

This clone is deemed hyperexpanded. One end of the junction does not line up with germline, which may come from a read error. This chain joins TRBV20-1 and TRBJ1-6; no firm D call. Germline CDR1 DFQATT, CDR2 SNEGSKA (reference sequence). This CDR3 is built from 11 residues. The CDR3 sequence is CSARVNSALHF. CDR3 nucleotide sequence: TGCAGTGCTAGAGTTAATTCAGCCCTCCACTTT.

This clone is medium-sized by share. V and J are TRBV9 and TRBJ1-2; the match to TRBD1 covers 8 bases. CDR1 and CDR2 (germline): SGDLS, YYNGEE. The CDR3 has 15 amino acids. J was trimmed by 5 bases and V by 2 bases; bases with no gene match: 8. For the CDR3, the DNA is TGTGCCAGCAGCGTCACCGACAGGGGTGGGTATGGCTACACCTTC. Residues: CASSVTDRGGYGYTF.

By share, this clone counts as large (0.1 to 1%). V and J are TRBV21-1 and TRBJ2-2; the table's TRBD1 call for D was not verified on the DNA. TRBV21-1 is reported as a pseudogene. The CDR3 sequence is 15 residues long. The CDR3 loop reads CASSKPQEYTGELFF. The CDR3 nucleotides read TGTGCCAGCAGCAAACCCCAGGAATACACCGGGGAGCTGTTTTTT.

This clone qualifies as medium-sized. A junction end diverges from the germline sequence, so it may reflect a read error. The chain recombines TRBV7-7 with TRBJ2-5, with 9 bases aligning to TRBD1. The CDR3 sequence is 14 residues long. The V gene's germline CDR1 is SSHAT and CDR2 FNYEAQ (reference sequence). The CDR3 bases are TGTGCTAGCAGCATCCCCGGGACAGGGGAGACCCAGTACTTC. As protein: CASSIPGTGETQYF.

Within the sample, this clone is large. This chain links TRBV6-5 with TRBJ1-2, with D perhaps TRBD1 (6 bases). Germline V gene sequence: CDR1 MNHEY, CDR2 SVGAGI. Trimming pared 5 bases from V and 2 bases from J, leaving 6 bases between. The CDR3 covers 12 residues. The CDR3, as DNA: TGTGCCAGCAGTCAGGGGAACTATGGCTACACCTTC. Residues: CASSQGNYGYTF.

The chain employs TRBV4-2 and TRBJ2-5; 10 nucleotides line up with TRBD2. Germline CDR1 LGHNA, CDR2 YNFKEQ. The J segment lost 1 base and the V segment lost 3 bases, leaving 14 bases of the junction unmatched. This CDR3 region has 19 residues. The chain's CDR3 is CASSHQLTTASGSQETQYF. CDR3 in DNA: TGTGCCAGCAGCCACCAACTCACGACGGCTAGCGGGAGCCAAGAGACCCAGTACTTC.